Below, 18 T cell receptor beta chains from the same sample are listed, as sequenced in a study of Graves' ophthalmopathy and Graves' hyperthyroidism. Researchers took RNA transcripts and amplified TCR beta CDR3 regions from them. First-round RT-PCR used HTBI primers; second-round multiplex PCR followed. TCRdb reprocessed the multiplex PCR reads via MiXCR and lists one record per CDR3 protein. Here the sample spans 500,000 to 700,000 distinct CDR3 sequences, 22% being singletons. Specimen: peripheral blood. The receptors derive from a woman aged 18-35 years with stable Graves' hyperthyroidism. Some clones in this sample may be carry-over from other donors' samples.

The V call is TRBV6-2 or TRBV6-3, the J call TRBJ1-1; no clear D. The germline V gene has CDR1 MNHEY and CDR2 SVGEGT. The CDR3 runs to 13 residues. Between the trimmed V and J ends, which lost 6 bases and 10 bases, there was a span of 18 bases. The CDR3 loop reads CASSQSPPSVAFF. The CDR3 DNA reads TGTGCCAGCAGCCAATCCCCACCTTCGGTAGCTTTCTTT.

The chain joins TRBV9 to TRBJ1-5, with D unresolved. The germline CDR1 and CDR2 sequences are SGDLS and YYNGEE. The CDR3 runs 14 residues. V gave up 3 bases and J gave up 0 bases, with 7 bases separating them. CDR3 DNA: TGTGCCAGCAGCGCCGGTGGTAGCAATCAGCCCCAGCATTTT. It encodes CASSAGGSNQPQHF.

The rearrangement joins TRBV11-1 to TRBJ1-1; TRBD1 is a possible D gene (6 bases). V was clipped by 10 bases and J by 5 bases, with 17 bases between them. CDR3 length: 13 residues. The germline V gene encodes CDR1 SGHAT and CDR2 FQDESV (reference sequence). CDR3 DNA: TGTGCCACCAGGTGGGGGGCAGAGACTGAAGCTTTCTTT. Amino acid sequence: CATRWGAETEAFF. The full variable domain, its missing parts supplied by reference TRBV11-1 and TRBJ1-1, is EAEVAQSPRYKITEKSQAVAFWCDPISGHATLYWYRQILGQGPELLVQFQDESVVDDSQLPKDRFSAERLKGVDSTLKIQPAELGDSAMYLCATRWGAETEAFFGQGTRLTVV.

This clonotype was found many times. At one end, the junction sequence differs from germline, possibly due to a read error. This chain connects TRBV10-1 to TRBJ2-7, with D perhaps assigned TRBD1 or TRBD2 (5 bases each). The CDR3 loop spans 13 amino acids. Germline loops: CDR1 WNHNN, CDR2 SYGVQD (reference sequence). The CDR3 DNA reads TGCGCCAGCAGTCCCGGGACCCCGTACGAGCAGCACTTC. Amino acid sequence: CASSPGTPYEQHF.

This clonotype was recorded many times. This sequence joins TRBV11-1 and TRBJ1-6; D not certain. The CDR3 sequence is 19 residues long. V dropped 5 bases and J dropped 1 base, with 21 bases sitting between them. Germline CDR1 and CDR2: SGHAT and FQDESV (reference sequence). CDR3: CASSHPPPEPWSYNSPLHF. The CDR3 DNA is TGTGCCAGCAGCCACCCCCCTCCGGAGCCGTGGTCCTATAATTCACCCCTCCACTTT.

This clonotype was recorded at least ten times. The J gene is TRBJ2-7, the V gene TRBV10-1; D remains unclear. The CDR3 covers 15 residues. Germline V gene lookup returns CDR1 WNHNN and CDR2 SYGVQD (reference sequence). Trimming pared 0 bases from V and 0 bases from J, leaving 9 bases between. The CDR3 region is CASSESHVSSYEQYF. In nucleotides, the CDR3 is TGCGCCAGCAGTGAGTCACACGTCAGCTCCTACGAGCAGTACTTC.

This clonotype was picked up many times. The V call is TRBV30, the J call TRBJ1-1; 11 nucleotides agree with TRBD1. The trim removed 1 base at V and 1 base at J, leaving 5 bases unmatched. The CDR3 contains 16 residues. CDR1 and CDR2 from the germline V gene are GTSNPN and SVGIG (reference sequence). CDR3 residues: CAWSGGQGASNTEAFF. For the CDR3, the DNA is TGTGCCTGGAGTGGCGGACAGGGGGCCTCGAACACTGAAGCTTTCTTT. The full variable domain, completed using reference TRBV30 and TRBJ1-1, is SQTIHQWPATLVQPVGSPLSLECTVEGTSNPNLYWYRQAAGRGLQLLFYSVGIGQISSEVPQNLSASRPQDRQFILSSKKLLLSDSGFYLCAWSGGQGASNTEAFFGQGTRLTVV.

Comment on this clonotype: This may stem from a read error, because a much larger clone lies one nucleotide away. The chain uses TRBV12-3 or TRBV12-4 and TRBJ2-5; possible D gene TRBD1, 6 bases. This CDR3 contains 13 residues. CDR3 nucleotide sequence: TGTGCCAGCGGTTTAGGACAGACGGAGACCCAGTACTTC. This translates into CASGLGQTETQYF.

This clonotype was detected many times. The chain joins TRBV29-1 to TRBJ2-5; 8 positions agree with TRBD2. The CDR3 has 14 residues. The germline CDR1 and CDR2 sequences are SQVTM and ANQGSEA. V dropped 8 bases and J dropped 5; count of bases not matched to a gene: 13. The CDR3: CSLQTGTSLETQYF. CDR3 bases: TGCAGCCTTCAGACCGGGACTAGTCTTGAGACCCAGTACTTC.

A note on this clonotype: A single base separates this from a much larger clone, so it may be a read error. The rearrangement uses TRBV4-2 and TRBJ1-6, with no clear D. CDR1 is LGHNA, CDR2 YNFKEQ, per germline. The length of the CDR3 is 13 residues. This CDR3 is CASSQDDNSHLHF. CDR3 DNA: TGTGCCAGCAGCCAAGATGACAATTCACACCTCCACTTT.

This clonotype was detected ten times or more. The CDR3 nucleotides read TGTGCCAGCAGACCCGGACAGGGCGGCGAGCAGTACTTC. Amino acid sequence: CASRPGQGGEQYF. This sequence joins TRBV28 and TRBJ2-7; TRBD1 aligns across 8 bases. The CDR3 extends over 13 amino acids. V was pared by 6 bases and J by 6 bases, with 7 bases of the junction left unmatched. Germline loops: CDR1 MDHEN, CDR2 SYDVKM.

This sequence joins TRBV12-3 or TRBV12-4 and TRBJ1-1; 7 bases are shared with TRBD1. V shed 4 bases, J shed 2 bases, and the junction held 7 bases outside the gene matches. This CDR3 spans 15 amino acids. The chain's CDR3 is CASSWTGPANTEAFF. DNA of the CDR3: TGTGCCAGCAGTTGGACAGGACCAGCTAACACTGAAGCTTTCTTT.

The rearrangement joins TRBV11-2 to TRBJ2-7; 9 positions agree with TRBD1. Per the germline V gene, CDR1 is SGHAT and CDR2 is FQNNGV. The CDR3 extends over 15 amino acids. V trimming: 1 base; J trimming: 3 bases; junction bases outside the gene matches: 4. For the CDR3, the DNA is TGTGCCAGCAGCTTAGGGACAGGGGTCGGCTACGAGCAGTACTTC. Its protein product is CASSLGTGVGYEQYF. Full variable domain (remainder filled in from reference TRBV11-2 and TRBJ2-7): EAGVAQSPRYKIIEKRQSVAFWCNPISGHATLYWYQQILGQGPKLLIQFQNNGVVDDSQLPKDRFSAERLKGVDSTLKIQPAKLEDSAVYLCASSLGTGVGYEQYFGPGTRLTVT.

This clonotype came up many times. The CDR3 coding sequence is TGTGCCAGCAGTCGGGCCAGTACTGAAGCTTTCTTT. Encoded protein: CASSRASTEAFF. This rearrangement joins TRBV28 to TRBJ1-1; no clear D. V was clipped by 5 bases and J by 5 bases, with 9 bases between them. The CDR3 spans 12 residues. CDR1 is MDHEN and CDR2 is SYDVKM in the germline V gene.

There are many counts of this clonotype. This rearrangement joins TRBV5-1 to TRBJ2-2; weak D call: TRBD1 (6 bases). The ends were cut back, 6 bases at V and 4 bases at J, with 16 bases in the middle. The CDR3 has 15 amino acids. Germline assignment: CDR1 SGHRS and CDR2 YFSETQ. Here the CDR3 reads CASTNPQGTTGELFF. For the CDR3, the DNA is TGCGCCAGCACCAACCCACAGGGTACCACCGGGGAGCTGTTTTTT.

The V and J genes are TRBV7-9 and TRBJ1-1; no clear D. V lost 11 bases and J 0 bases, leaving 10 bases between the germline ends. This CDR3 has 12 amino acids. Germline lookup yields CDR1 SEHNR and CDR2 FQNEAQ (reference sequence). CDR3: CAGVTLNTEAFF. Here the CDR3 DNA reads TGTGCCGGAGTCACCCTGAACACTGAAGCTTTCTTT. The variable domain in full, with the rest retrieved from reference TRBV7-9 and TRBJ1-1, is DTGVSQNPRHKITKRGQNVTFRCDPISEHNRLYWYRQTLGQGPEFLTYFQNEAQLEKSRLLSDRFSAERPKGSFSTLEIQRTEQGDSAMYLCAGVTLNTEAFFGQGTRLTVV.

This clonotype was observed at least ten times. This sequence joins TRBV12-3 or TRBV12-4 and TRBJ2-7; D possibly corresponds to TRBD1 (5 bases). V lost 3 bases and J 1 base, leaving 10 bases between the germline ends. This CDR3 contains 14 residues. The CDR3 DNA sequence: TGTGCCAGCAGTTTCAGGGCGGATTCCTACGAGCAGTACTTC. Translation gives CASSFRADSYEQYF.

The chain recombines TRBV6-5 with TRBJ1-5; D is unresolved. Germline-derived CDR1 and CDR2 are MNHEY and SVGAGI. V was shortened by 2 bases and J by 9 bases, with 8 bases between the two germline ends. CDR3 length: 12 residues. The CDR3 DNA is TGTGCCAGCAGTTACCCGGCGGGGCCCCAGCATTTT. It is translated as CASSYPAGPQHF.